Detailed here is one T cell receptor beta chain. The patients had localized lung adenocarcinoma, a non-small cell subtype. The data are from a study of CD4 and CD8 cells across lung adenocarcinoma regions. The V end lost 3 bases, the J end lost 1 base, and 10 bases lay between the germline ends. This CDR3 has 15 amino acids. Each CDR3 protein is one row after TCRdb ran MiXCR on the PCR reads. This sample has about 12,000 distinct CDR3 sequences, with around 50% found just once. The clonotype comes from a male donor with lung adenocarcinoma. The CD4 and CD8 labels of this study may be unreliable. Material for sequencing was CD8+ T cells from the margin of a lung tumor. The chain uses TRBV12-3 or TRBV12-4 and TRBJ1-3; no clear D gene. The CDR3 sequence: CASSLITGSGNTIYF. The CDR3 region has the DNA TGTGCCAGCAGTTTGATCACGGGATCTGGAAACACCATATATTTT.